The 5 T cell receptor beta chains given below trace back to one sample, sequenced in a study of identical twins. From the 5' RACE reads, TCRdb called clonotypes with MiXCR, one entry per CDR3 protein. The data show under 1 million distinct CDR3 sequences, roughly an eighth seen once. The data were also submitted as part of a second study, on yellow fever vaccine responses in identical twins.

The material sequenced was PBMCs. The receptors stem from a woman aged 18-29 years in good health.

This clonotype was recorded a few times. This chain uses TRBV2 with TRBJ2-3, with TRBD1 matching 9 bases. The V segment lost 4 bases and the J segment 6 bases; nucleotides outside the gene matches: 8. The CDR3 extends over 15 amino acids. In germline, CDR1 is SNHLY, CDR2 FYNNEI. This CDR3 reads CASSGLTGGDDTQYF. As DNA, the CDR3 is TGTGCCAGCAGTGGTCTGACAGGGGGTGACGATACGCAGTATTTT.

In its sample, this clonotype was seen a few times. This chain links TRBV20-1 with TRBJ1-6, with D possibly matching TRBD1 (6 bases). The V and J ends lost 3 bases and 9 bases respectively, with 18 bases between them. Germline CDR1 reads DFQATT; CDR2 reads SNEGSKA (reference sequence). The CDR3 length is 15 residues. The CDR3 region is CSARGTGPSGSPLHF. The DNA of the CDR3 is TGCAGTGCTAGGGGTACAGGGCCGTCTGGTTCACCCCTCCACTTT.

This clonotype was picked up many times. The chain joins TRBV12-3 or TRBV12-4 to TRBJ1-5, with D possibly TRBD1 on 6 matching bases. The length of the CDR3 is 15 residues. With 5 bases removed from V and 2 bases from J, the gap between germline ends came to 13 bases. The CDR3 reads CASSPPDRGNQPQHF. The CDR3 coding sequence is TGTGCCAGCAGTCCCCCGGACAGAGGCAATCAGCCCCAGCATTTT.

The gene calls are TRBV7-8 and TRBJ2-7; no reliable D call. Germline CDR1 SGHVS, CDR2 FQNEAQ. V lost 0 bases to trimming and J lost 6 bases, with 6 bases between them. The CDR3 sequence is 12 residues long. The CDR3 nucleotides are TGTGCCAGCAGCTTAGCGGCGCCCGAGCAGTACTTC. Translated, it gives CASSLAAPEQYF.

This clonotype was counted at least ten times. The chain couples TRBV20-1 to TRBJ2-3, with 10 positions matching TRBD2. Germline V CDR1 and CDR2: DFQATT, SNEGSKA (reference sequence). This CDR3 is built from 14 residues. The trim removed 5 bases at V and 3 bases at J, leaving 5 bases unmatched. This chain's CDR3 is CSASSGRGTDTQYF. CDR3 sequence (DNA): TGCAGTGCTTCTAGCGGGAGAGGTACAGATACGCAGTATTTT.